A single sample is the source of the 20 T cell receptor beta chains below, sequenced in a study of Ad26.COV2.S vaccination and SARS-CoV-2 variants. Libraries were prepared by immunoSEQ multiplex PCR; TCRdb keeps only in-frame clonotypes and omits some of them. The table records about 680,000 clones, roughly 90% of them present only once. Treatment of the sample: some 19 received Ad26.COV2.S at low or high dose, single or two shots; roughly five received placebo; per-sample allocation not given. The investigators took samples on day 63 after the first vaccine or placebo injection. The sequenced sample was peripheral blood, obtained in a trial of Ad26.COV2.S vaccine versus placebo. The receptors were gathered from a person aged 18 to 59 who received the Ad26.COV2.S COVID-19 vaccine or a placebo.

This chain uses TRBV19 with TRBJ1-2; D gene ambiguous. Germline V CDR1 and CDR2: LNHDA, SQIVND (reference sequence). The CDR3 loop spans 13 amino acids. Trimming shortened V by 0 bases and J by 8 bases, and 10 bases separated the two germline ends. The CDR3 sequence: CASSIDRTWGYTF. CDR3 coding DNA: TGTGCCAGTAGTATAGACAGGACCTGGGGCTACACCTTC.

CDR3 in amino acids: CASSPGGGWDFGYTF. The CDR3 region has the DNA TGTGCCAGTAGTCCCGGTGGAGGTTGGGATTTTGGCTACACCTTC. The gene calls are TRBV19 and TRBJ1-2; D remains ambiguous. This CDR3 region has 15 residues. Germline CDR1 and CDR2: LNHDA and SQIVND (reference sequence). V shed 5 bases and J shed 7 bases, with 20 bases lying between them.

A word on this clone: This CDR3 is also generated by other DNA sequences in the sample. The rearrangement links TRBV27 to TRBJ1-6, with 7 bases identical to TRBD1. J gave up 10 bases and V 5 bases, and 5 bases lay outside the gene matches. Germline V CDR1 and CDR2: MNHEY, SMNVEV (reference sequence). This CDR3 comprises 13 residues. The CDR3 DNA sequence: TGTGCCAGCAGTCGCGACAGGGAATCACCCCTCCACTTT. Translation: CASSRDRESPLHF.

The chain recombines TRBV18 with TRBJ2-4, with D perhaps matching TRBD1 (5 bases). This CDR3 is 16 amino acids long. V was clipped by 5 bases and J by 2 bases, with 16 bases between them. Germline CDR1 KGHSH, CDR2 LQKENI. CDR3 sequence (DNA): TGTGCCAGCTCATCCGCTATCCAGGGTACCAAAAACATTCAGTACTTC. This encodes CASSSAIQGTKNIQYF.

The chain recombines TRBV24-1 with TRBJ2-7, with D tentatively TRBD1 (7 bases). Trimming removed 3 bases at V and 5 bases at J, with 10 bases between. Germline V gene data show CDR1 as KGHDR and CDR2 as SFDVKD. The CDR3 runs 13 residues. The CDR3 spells CATSDGRGDEQYF. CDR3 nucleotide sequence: TGTGCCACCAGTGATGGCAGGGGGGACGAGCAGTACTTC.

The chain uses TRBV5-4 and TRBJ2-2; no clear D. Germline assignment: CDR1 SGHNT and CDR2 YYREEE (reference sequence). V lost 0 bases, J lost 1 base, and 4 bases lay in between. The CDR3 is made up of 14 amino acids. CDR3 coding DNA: TGTGCCAGCAGCTTGGAGGTGAACACCGGGGAGCTGTTTTTT. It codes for CASSLEVNTGELFF. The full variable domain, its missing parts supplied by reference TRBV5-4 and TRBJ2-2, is ETGVTQSPTHLIKTRGQQVTLRCSSQSGHNTVSWYQQALGQGPQFIFQYYREEENGRGNFPPRFSGLQFPNYSSELNVNALELDDSALYLCASSLEVNTGELFFGEGSRLTVL.

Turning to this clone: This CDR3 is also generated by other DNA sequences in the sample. The CDR3 DNA is TGCGCCAGCAGCCCGGGCACGGGTGATCAGCCCCAGCATTTT. It yields the protein CASSPGTGDQPQHF. This chain connects TRBV5-1 to TRBJ1-5; D remains unclear. The CDR3 loop spans 14 amino acids. Germline lookup yields CDR1 SGHRS and CDR2 YFSETQ. V lost 4 bases, J lost 5 bases, and 13 bases lay in between.

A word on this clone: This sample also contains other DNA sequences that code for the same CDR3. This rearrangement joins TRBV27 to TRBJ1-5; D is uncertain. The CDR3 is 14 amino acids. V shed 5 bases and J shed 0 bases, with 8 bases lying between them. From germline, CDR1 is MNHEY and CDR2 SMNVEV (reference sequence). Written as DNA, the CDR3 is TGTGCCAGCAGTCTCGGAGGTAGCAATCAGCCCCAGCATTTT. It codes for CASSLGGSNQPQHF.

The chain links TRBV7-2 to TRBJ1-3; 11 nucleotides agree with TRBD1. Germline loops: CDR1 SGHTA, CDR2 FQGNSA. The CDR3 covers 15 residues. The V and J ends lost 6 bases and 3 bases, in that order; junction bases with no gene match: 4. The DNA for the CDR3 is TGTGCCAGCAGTTCGGACAGGGGGCTTGGAAACACCATATATTTT. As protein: CASSSDRGLGNTIYF.

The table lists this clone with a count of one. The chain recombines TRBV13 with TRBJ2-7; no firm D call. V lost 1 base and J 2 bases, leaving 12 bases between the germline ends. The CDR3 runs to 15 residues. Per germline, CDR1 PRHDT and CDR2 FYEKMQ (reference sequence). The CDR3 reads CASSLVTYRTYEQYF. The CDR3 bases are TGTGCCAGCAGCTTAGTAACATACAGAACCTACGAGCAGTACTTC.

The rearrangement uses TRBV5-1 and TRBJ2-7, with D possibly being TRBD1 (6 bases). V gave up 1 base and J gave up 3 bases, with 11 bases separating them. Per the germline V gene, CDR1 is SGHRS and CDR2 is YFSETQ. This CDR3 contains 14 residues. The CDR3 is CASSLFGQHYEQYF. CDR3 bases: TGCGCCAGCAGCTTGTTTGGACAGCACTACGAGCAGTACTTC. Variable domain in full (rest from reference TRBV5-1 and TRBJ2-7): KAGVTQTPRYLIKTRGQQVTLSCSPISGHRSVSWYQQTPGQGLQFLFEYFSETQRNKGNFPGRFSGRQFSNSRSEMNVSTLELGDSALYLCASSLFGQHYEQYFGPGTRLTVT.

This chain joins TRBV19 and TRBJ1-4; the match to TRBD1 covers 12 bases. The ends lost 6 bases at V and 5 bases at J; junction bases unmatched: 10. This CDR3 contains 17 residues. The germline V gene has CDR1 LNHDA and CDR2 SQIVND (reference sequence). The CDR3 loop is CASSDPGQGAPNEKLFF. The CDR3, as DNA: TGTGCCAGTAGCGACCCGGGACAGGGGGCGCCCAATGAAAAACTGTTTTTT.

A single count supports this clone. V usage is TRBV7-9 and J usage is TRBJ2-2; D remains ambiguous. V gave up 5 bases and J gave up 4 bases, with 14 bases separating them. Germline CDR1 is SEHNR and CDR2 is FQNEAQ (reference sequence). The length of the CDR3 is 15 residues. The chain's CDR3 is CASSIGEATTGELFF. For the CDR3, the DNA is TGTGCCAGCAGCATAGGAGAAGCTACCACCGGGGAGCTGTTTTTT.

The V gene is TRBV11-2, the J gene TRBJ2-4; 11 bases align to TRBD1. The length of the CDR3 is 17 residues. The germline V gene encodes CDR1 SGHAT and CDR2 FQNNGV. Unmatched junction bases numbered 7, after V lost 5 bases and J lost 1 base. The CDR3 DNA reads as TGTGCCAGCAGCCCAAAAGGACAGGGGGCTGCCAAAAACATTCAGTACTTC. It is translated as CASSPKGQGAAKNIQYF.

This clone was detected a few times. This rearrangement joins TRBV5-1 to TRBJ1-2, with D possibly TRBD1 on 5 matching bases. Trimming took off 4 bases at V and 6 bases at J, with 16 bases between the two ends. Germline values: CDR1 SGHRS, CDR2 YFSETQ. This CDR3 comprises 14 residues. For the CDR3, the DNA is TGCGCCAGCAGCCCGGGGCAGGCAAGAAATGGCTACACCTTC. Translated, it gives CASSPGQARNGYTF. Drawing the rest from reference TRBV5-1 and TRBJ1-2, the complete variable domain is KAGVTQTPRYLIKTRGQQVTLSCSPISGHRSVSWYQQTPGQGLQFLFEYFSETQRNKGNFPGRFSGRQFSNSRSEMNVSTLELGDSALYLCASSPGQARNGYTFGSGTRLTVV.

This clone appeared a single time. The CDR3 spells CASKAGVMVTEAFF. CDR3 nucleotide sequence: TGTGCCAGCAAGGCAGGGGTAATGGTCACTGAAGCTTTCTTT. The gene calls are TRBV6-6 and TRBJ1-1; a possible D gene is TRBD1 (6 bases). Germline V gene sequence: CDR1 MNHNY, CDR2 SVGAGI (reference sequence). The CDR3 contains 14 residues. V was clipped by 7 bases and J by 4 bases, with 16 bases between them.

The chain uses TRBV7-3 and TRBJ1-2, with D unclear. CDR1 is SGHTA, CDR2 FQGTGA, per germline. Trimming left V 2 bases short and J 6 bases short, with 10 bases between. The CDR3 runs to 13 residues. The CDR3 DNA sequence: TGTGCCAGCAGCTTAGCGAACAAGAATGGCTACACCTTC. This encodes CASSLANKNGYTF. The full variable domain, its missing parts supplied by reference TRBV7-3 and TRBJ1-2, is GAGVSQTPSNKVTEKGKYVELRCDPISGHTALYWYRQSLGQGPEFLIYFQGTGAADDSGLPNDRFFAVRPEGSVSTLKIQRTERGDSAVYLCASSLANKNGYTFGSGTRLTVV.

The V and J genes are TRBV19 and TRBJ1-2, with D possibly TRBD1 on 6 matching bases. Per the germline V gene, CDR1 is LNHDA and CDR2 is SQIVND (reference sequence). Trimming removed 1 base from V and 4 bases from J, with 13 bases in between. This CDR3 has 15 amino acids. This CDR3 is CASSIVDRPGYGYTF. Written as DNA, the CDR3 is TGTGCCAGTAGTATAGTAGACAGGCCTGGCTATGGCTACACCTTC.

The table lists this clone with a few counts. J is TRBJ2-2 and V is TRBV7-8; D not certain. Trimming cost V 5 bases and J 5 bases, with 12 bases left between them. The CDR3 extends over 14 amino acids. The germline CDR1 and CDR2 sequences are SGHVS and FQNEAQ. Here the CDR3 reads CASSLDLGTGELFF. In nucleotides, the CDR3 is TGTGCCAGCAGCCTCGACTTGGGGACCGGGGAGCTGTTTTTT.

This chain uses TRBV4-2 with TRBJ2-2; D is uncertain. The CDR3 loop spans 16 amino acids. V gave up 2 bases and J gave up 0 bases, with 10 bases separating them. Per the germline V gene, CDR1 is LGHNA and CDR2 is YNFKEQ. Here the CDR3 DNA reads TGTGCCAGCAGCCAACGTTTGACGGCGAACACCGGGGAGCTGTTTTTT. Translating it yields CASSQRLTANTGELFF.